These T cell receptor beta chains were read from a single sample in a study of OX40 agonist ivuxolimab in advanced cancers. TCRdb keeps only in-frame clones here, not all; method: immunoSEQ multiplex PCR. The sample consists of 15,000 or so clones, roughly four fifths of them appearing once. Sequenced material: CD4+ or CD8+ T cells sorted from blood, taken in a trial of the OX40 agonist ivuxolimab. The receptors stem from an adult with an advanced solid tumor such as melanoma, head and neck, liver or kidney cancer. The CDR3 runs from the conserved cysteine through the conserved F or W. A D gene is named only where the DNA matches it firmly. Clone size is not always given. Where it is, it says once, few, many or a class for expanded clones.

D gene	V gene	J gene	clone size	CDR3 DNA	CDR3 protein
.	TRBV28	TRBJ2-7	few	TGTGCCAGCCGTCCGCCCTCCTATTCCTACGAGCAGTACTTC	CASRPPSYSYEQYF
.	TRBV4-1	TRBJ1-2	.	TGCGCCAGCAGCCAAGAAAGGAACAGGGTAACTAACTATGGCTACACCTTC	CASSQERNRVTNYGYTF
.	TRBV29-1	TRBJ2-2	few	TGCAGCGTTGATCCAGGTTTGGCCGGGGAGCTGTTTTTT	CSVDPGLAGELFF
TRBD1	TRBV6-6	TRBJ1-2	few	TGTGCCAGCAGGAGGCCGCTCGACAGGGCCCCCTATGGCTACACCTTC	CASRRPLDRAPYGYTF
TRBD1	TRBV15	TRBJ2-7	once	TGTGCCACCAGCAGAGACGCGACAGGGGAAGGCTACGAGCAGTACTTC	CATSRDATGEGYEQYF
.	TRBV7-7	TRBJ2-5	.	TGTGCCAGCAGCATGGGACGGGAAGAGACCCAGTACTTC	CASSMGREETQYF
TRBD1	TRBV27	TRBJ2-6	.	TGTGCCAGCAGTTTATCAATGACAGGGGCTGGGGCCAACGTCCTGACTTTC	CASSLSMTGAGANVLTF
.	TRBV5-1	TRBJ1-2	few	TGCGCCAGCAGCTTAGGGTCCGGGACCTCTTATGGCTACACCTTC	CASSLGSGTSYGYTF
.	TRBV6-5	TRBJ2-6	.	TGTGCCAGCAGTTACTCGCGGGCGTCGAGGGCCAACGTCCTGACTTTC	CASSYSRASRANVLTF
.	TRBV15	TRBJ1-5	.	TGTGCCACCAGCAGAGCAGGGGTCAACCAGCCCCAGCATTTT	CATSRAGVNQPQHF
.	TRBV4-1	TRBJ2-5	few	TGCGCCAGCAGCCAAACCGGTCGGTCGGCTGGACCCCAGTACTTC	CASSQTGRSAGPQYF
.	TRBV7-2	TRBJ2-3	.	TGTGCCAGCAGCTTAGAGGGAGGAGGGGATACGCAGTATTTT	CASSLEGGGDTQYF
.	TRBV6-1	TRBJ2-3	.	TGTGCCAGCGAAGCAGGGGCGGTCACAGATACGCAGTATTTT	CASEAGAVTDTQYF
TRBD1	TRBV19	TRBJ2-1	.	TGTGCCAGTAGCCATCCGGGACAGTACTACAATGAGCAGTTCTTC	CASSHPGQYYNEQFF
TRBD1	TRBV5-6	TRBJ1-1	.	TGTGCCAGCAGCCCCGGACAGGGCAGATGGAACACTGAAGCTTTCTTT	CASSPGQGRWNTEAFF
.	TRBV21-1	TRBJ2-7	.	TGTGCCAGGTCTCCGCCTAACCTGACAGGGCCCTCCTACGAGCAGTACTTC	CARSPPNLTGPSYEQYF
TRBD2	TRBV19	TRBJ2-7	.	TGTGCCAGTAGTAAGGAGGGACTAGGAGGCTCTAGCTCCTACGAGCAGTACTTC	CASSKEGLGGSSSYEQYF
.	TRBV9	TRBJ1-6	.	TGTGCCAGCGGAGGTGGTGGGGGTATGACCTATAATTCACCCCTCCACTTT	CASGGGGGMTYNSPLHF
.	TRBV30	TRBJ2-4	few	TGTGCCTGGGGGGGCCCCACGTTACTAGCCAAAAACATTCAGTACTTC	CAWGGPTLLAKNIQYF
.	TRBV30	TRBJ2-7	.	TGTGCCTGGAGTAAAAAACCCGGGCCCTACGAGCAGTACTTC	CAWSKKPGPYEQYF
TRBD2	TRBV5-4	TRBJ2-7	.	TGTGCCAGCAGCCGCGGGGGGGGCGAGCAGTACTTC	CASSRGGGEQYF
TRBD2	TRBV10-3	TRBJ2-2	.	TGTGCCATCAGCAAACTAGCGGGAGAAAACACCGGGGAGCTGTTTTTT	CAISKLAGENTGELFF
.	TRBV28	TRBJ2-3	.	TGTGCCAGCAGTCGACCTGTGGCCTTAGGCACAGATACGCAGTATTTT	CASSRPVALGTDTQYF
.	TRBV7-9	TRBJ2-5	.	TGTGCCAGCAGTGGAGGGCGAGAGACCCAGTACTTC	CASSGGRETQYF
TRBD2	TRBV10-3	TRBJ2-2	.	TGTGCCATCAACTCCCGAGCGGGAGCACTAGGCACCGGGGAGCTGTTTTTT	CAINSRAGALGTGELFF
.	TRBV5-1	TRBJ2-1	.	TGCGCCAGCAGCAGGGGTGATTACAATGAGCAGTTCTTC	CASSRGDYNEQFF
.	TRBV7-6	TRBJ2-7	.	TGTGCCAGCAGCTTAGACGATAGCGGAGTCTACGAGCAGTACTTC	CASSLDDSGVYEQYF
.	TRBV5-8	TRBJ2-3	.	TGTGCCAGCAGCCGTCGAACCAGCGGACTTGGCACAGATACGCAGTATTTT	CASSRRTSGLGTDTQYF
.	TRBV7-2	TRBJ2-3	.	TGTGCCAGCAGCTTACGAGGGCTTCGCACAGATACGCAGTATTTT	CASSLRGLRTDTQYF
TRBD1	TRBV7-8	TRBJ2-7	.	TGTGCCAGCAGCTTCGGGACAGGCTCTTCCTCCTACGAGCAGTACTTC	CASSFGTGSSSYEQYF
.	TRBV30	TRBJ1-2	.	TGTGCCTGGAGTCTTACCGGACGGCCCAACTATGGCTACACCTTC	CAWSLTGRPNYGYTF
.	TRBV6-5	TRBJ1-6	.	TGTGCCAGCAGATCCCCAGGGGCGGCTAATTCACCCCTCCACTTT	CASRSPGAANSPLHF
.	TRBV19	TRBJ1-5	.	TGTGCCAGTAGTTATCAGTCTAGCAATCAGCCCCAGCATTTT	CASSYQSSNQPQHF
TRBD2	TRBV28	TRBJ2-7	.	TGTGCCAGCAGCGAACTAGCGGGAGGACTCAACGAGCAGTACTTC	CASSELAGGLNEQYF
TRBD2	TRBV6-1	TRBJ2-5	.	TGTGCCAGCCGCTTGAACTTGTTGGGGGGGGAAGAGTACTTC	CASRLNLLGGEEYF
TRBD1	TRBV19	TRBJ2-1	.	TGTGCCAGTAGTAGGGGACAGGGGGCGATTTACAATGAGCAGTTCTTC	CASSRGQGAIYNEQFF
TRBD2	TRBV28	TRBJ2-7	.	TGTGCCAGCAGTTTCTCTTTCGGGGGGGAGACTTACGAGCAGTACTTC	CASSFSFGGETYEQYF
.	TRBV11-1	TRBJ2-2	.	TGTGCCAGCAGCTTAGCGGCGAACACCGGGGAGCTGTTTTTT	CASSLAANTGELFF
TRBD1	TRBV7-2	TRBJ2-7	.	TGTGCCAGCAGTTTTGGGACAGCTTTATCCTACGAGCAGTACTTC	CASSFGTALSYEQYF
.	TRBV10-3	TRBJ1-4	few	TGTGCCAAAAATCGGGACGCAAATGAAAAACTGTTTTTT	CAKNRDANEKLFF
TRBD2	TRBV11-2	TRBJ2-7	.	TGTGCCAGCAGCTTAGTATCGGGAGGACTAACCTCCTACGAGCAGTACTTC	CASSLVSGGLTSYEQYF
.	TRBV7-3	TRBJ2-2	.	TGTGCCAGCAGCTTAGCCCCAGCTAGCGCCCACACCGGGGAGCTGTTTTTT	CASSLAPASAHTGELFF
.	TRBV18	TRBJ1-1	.	TGTGCCAGCTCACCTCGCCTTGGGACACAGAACACTGAAGCTTTCTTT	CASSPRLGTQNTEAFF
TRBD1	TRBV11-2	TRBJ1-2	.	TGTGCCAGCAGCTTAGGGCAGGGGGCCGGTGGCTACACCTTC	CASSLGQGAGGYTF
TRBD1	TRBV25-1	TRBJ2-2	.	TGTGCCAGCAGTGGACAGGGGGCGGCCGGGGAGCTGTTTTTT	CASSGQGAAGELFF
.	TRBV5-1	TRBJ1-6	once	TGCGCCAGCAGCTTGGACCAGAATTCACCCCTCCACTTT	CASSLDQNSPLHF
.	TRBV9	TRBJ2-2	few	TGTGCCAGCAGCGTGGGGGGAGTGACCGGGGAGCTGTTTTTT	CASSVGGVTGELFF
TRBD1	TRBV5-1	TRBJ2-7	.	TGCGCCAGCAGCTTGTCGGGACAGGGCCTCTTGAACGAGCAGTACTTC	CASSLSGQGLLNEQYF
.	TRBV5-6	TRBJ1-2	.	TGTGCCAGCTCCACGGCGGGAAGCTATGGCTACACCTTC	CASSTAGSYGYTF
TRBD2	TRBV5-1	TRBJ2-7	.	TGCGCCAGCGGAGGAAGCGGGAGGGGTTTCGAGCAGTACTTC	CASGGSGRGFEQYF
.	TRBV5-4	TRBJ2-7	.	TGTGCCAGCAGTACTGGCTACGAGCAGTACTTC	CASSTGYEQYF
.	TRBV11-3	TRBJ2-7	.	TGTGCCAGCAGCTTAGGCGGTTCCCTCGCCTACGAGCAGTACTTC	CASSLGGSLAYEQYF